The clone carrying this T cell receptor beta chain was seen only a few times. This record belongs to a study of control samples from healthy donors and cancer patients. The CDR3 consists of 15 residues. The assay was immunoSEQ multiplex PCR, and TCRdb's table has in-frame clones only and misses some. The sample lists 130,000 or so clones; around 90% were seen once. The material sequenced was blood. This receptor was taken from a man aged 50-59 years in good health. The genes are TRBV21-1 and TRBJ1-1. TRBV21-1 has pseudogene status. CDR3 loop: CASSKGPGAHTEAFF. The CDR3 nucleotides are TGTGCCAGCAGCAAAGGACCGGGGGCGCACACTGAAGCTTTCTTT.